This entry lists 22 T cell receptor beta chains sequenced from one sample in a study of Ad26.COV2.S vaccination and SARS-CoV-2 variants. The table came from immunoSEQ multiplex PCR; TCRdb's copy has only in-frame clones and leaves some out. Of 300,000 to 350,000 clones detected, just under 85% appear once; the ten largest clones hold 2.1%. Treatment indicated: roughly 18 received Ad26.COV2.S at low or high dose, single or two shots; about 5 received placebo; per-sample allocation not given. All samples were drawn on day 63, counting from the first vaccine or placebo injection. This specimen consisted of peripheral blood, obtained in a trial of Ad26.COV2.S vaccine versus placebo. The source is a person between 18 and 60 years old who received the Ad26.COV2.S COVID-19 vaccine or a placebo.

The gene calls are TRBV18 and TRBJ1-2; possibly TRBD1 for D (5 bases). Trimming took off 3 bases at V and 4 bases at J, with 9 bases between the two ends. The CDR3 has 13 amino acids. Germline V lookup: CDR1 KGHSH, CDR2 LQKENI. The chain's CDR3 is CASSPRAAYGYTF. For the CDR3, the DNA is TGTGCCAGCTCACCCAGGGCGGCCTATGGCTACACCTTC.

This clone has just a few counts. The chain carries TRBV9 and TRBJ2-7; 11 bases align to TRBD1. The CDR3 consists of 14 residues. Trimming removed 3 bases from V and 6 bases from J; junction bases left unmatched: 5. Germline values: CDR1 SGDLS, CDR2 YYNGEE. CDR3 sequence: CASSDSGTGGEQYF. Here the CDR3 DNA reads TGTGCCAGCAGCGATAGTGGGACAGGGGGCGAGCAGTACTTC. Full variable domain (rest looked up from reference TRBV9 and TRBJ2-7): DSGVTQTPKHLITATGQRVTLRCSPRSGDLSVYWYQQSLDQGLQFLIQYYNGEERAKGNILERFSAQQFPDLHSELNLSSLELGDSALYFCASSDSGTGGEQYFGPGTRLTVT.

This sequence joins TRBV3-1 (or the pseudogene TRBV3-2) and TRBJ2-7; tentatively, D is TRBD1 (6 bases). Trimming took off 5 bases at V and 2 bases at J, with 16 bases between the two ends. CDR3 length equals 15 residues. The germline V gene encodes CDR1 LGHDT and CDR2 YNNKEL (reference sequence). The CDR3 coding sequence is TGTGCCAGCAGCACGCGCCCAGGGGTAGCCTACGAGCAGTACTTC. Its protein product is CASSTRPGVAYEQYF.

The chain links TRBV19 to TRBJ2-3; 9 positions agree with TRBD2. Germline assignment: CDR1 LNHDA and CDR2 SQIVND (reference sequence). The CDR3 loop spans 14 amino acids. J lost 7 bases, V lost 7 bases, and 9 bases had no gene match. In DNA form, the CDR3 reads TGTGCCAGTAACGCGGGGGGGGCACAGCATACGCAGTATTTT. Protein sequence: CASNAGGAQHTQYF.

The CDR3 is CASSPTYEQYF. The CDR3 coding sequence is TGTGCCAGCAGTCCGACCTACGAGCAGTACTTC. The V call is TRBV2, the J call TRBJ2-7; D remains ambiguous. Trimming shortened V by 5 bases and J by 2 bases, and 4 bases separated the two germline ends. Germline-derived CDR1 and CDR2 are SNHLY and FYNNEI. The CDR3 sequence is 11 residues long.

V usage is TRBV6-6 and J usage is TRBJ1-2; a weak D match, TRBD1 (5 bases). Trimming left V 5 bases short and J 5 bases short, with 18 bases between. Germline CDR1 MNHNY, CDR2 SVGAGI (reference sequence). The CDR3 length is 15 residues. As DNA, the CDR3 is TGTGCCAGCAGTCCAACCCGACAGCTATCTTATGGCTACACCTTC. Its translation: CASSPTRQLSYGYTF.

The gene calls are TRBV6-5 and TRBJ2-7, with D possibly matching TRBD2 (6 bases). Germline lookup yields CDR1 MNHEY and CDR2 SVGAGI. The CDR3 extends over 14 amino acids. V was clipped by 5 bases and J by 1 base, with 12 bases between them. In DNA form, the CDR3 reads TGTGCCAGCAGTCGGGACTTTGGTTCCTACGAGCAGTACTTC. Amino acids: CASSRDFGSYEQYF.

This chain joins TRBV19 and TRBJ1-4; D unresolved. CDR1 and CDR2 (germline): LNHDA, SQIVND (reference sequence). The CDR3 runs 14 residues. V was pared by 2 bases and J by 7 bases, with 11 bases between. The CDR3 spells CASSILPTSEKLFF. The CDR3 DNA follows: TGTGCCAGTAGTATACTCCCTACAAGTGAAAAACTGTTTTTT. Full variable domain (remainder filled in from reference TRBV19 and TRBJ1-4): DGGITQSPKYLFRKEGQNVTLSCEQNLNHDAMYWYRQDPGQGLRLIYYSQIVNDFQKGDIAEGYSVSREKKESFPLTVTSAQKNPTAFYLCASSILPTSEKLFFGSGTQLSVL.

The chain joins TRBV4-1 to TRBJ1-6; D gene uncertain. The V gene lost 4 bases and the J gene lost 3 bases, with 10 bases spanning the gap. Germline CDR1 and CDR2: MGHRA and YSYEKL. The CDR3 extends over 15 amino acids. The CDR3: CASSPSSSYNSPLHF. CDR3 bases: TGCGCCAGCAGCCCATCCTCAAGCTATAATTCACCCCTCCACTTT.

The rearrangement links TRBV14 to TRBJ2-3, with TRBD2 matching over 15 bases. J lost 3 bases, V lost 0 bases, and 16 bases had no gene match. The CDR3 extends over 22 amino acids. Germline V gene data show CDR1 as SGHDN and CDR2 as FVKESK. CDR3 residues: CASSQDRGLAGGPLGQTDTQYF. CDR3 sequence (DNA): TGTGCCAGCAGCCAAGATCGGGGACTAGCGGGGGGACCTTTGGGGCAGACAGATACGCAGTATTTT.

This chain links TRBV13 with TRBJ1-1, with TRBD1 as a possible D gene (5 bases). The germline V gene has CDR1 PRHDT and CDR2 FYEKMQ (reference sequence). The CDR3 sequence is 12 residues long. The V end lost 4 bases, the J end lost 4 bases, and 7 bases lay between the germline ends. CDR3 bases: TGTGCCAGCAGCTCCAGGGCCACTGAAGCTTTCTTT. It yields the protein CASSSRATEAFF.

V gene TRBV19 combines with J gene TRBJ2-7, with 9 nucleotides matching TRBD1. CDR3 length equals 14 residues. Per the germline V gene, CDR1 is LNHDA and CDR2 is SQIVND (reference sequence). The J segment lost 2 bases and the V segment lost 1 base, leaving 0 bases of the junction unmatched. The CDR3 coding sequence is TGTGCCAGTAGTATAGGACAGGGGGCCTACGAGCAGTACTTC. Protein sequence: CASSIGQGAYEQYF.

This clone was seen only a few times. The chain uses TRBV12-3 or TRBV12-4 and TRBJ1-5, with D possibly matching TRBD1 (6 bases). The CDR3 totals 13 residues. Trimming took 5 bases from V and 6 from J, leaving 11 bases between them. CDR3 residues: CASSGTGFQPQHF. CDR3 coding DNA: TGTGCCAGCAGTGGAACAGGGTTTCAGCCCCAGCATTTT.

The CDR3 is CATSREAATEAFF. The CDR3 nucleotides are TGTGCCACCAGCAGAGAGGCGGCGACTGAAGCTTTCTTT. The chain uses TRBV15 and TRBJ1-1; no firm D call. Trimming removed 0 bases at V and 5 bases at J, with 7 bases between. The CDR3 length is 13 residues. Per the germline V gene, CDR1 is LNHNV and CDR2 is YYDKDF (reference sequence).

This clone has at least ten counts. V is TRBV21-1 and J is TRBJ1-6. TRBV21-1 constitutes a pseudogene. This CDR3 comprises 19 residues. The CDR3 is CASSKGRGVYGSYNSPLHF. The DNA for the CDR3 is TGTGCCAGCAGCAAAGGCCGAGGGGTTTACGGCTCCTATAATTCACCCCTCCACTTT.

This clone was recorded once. The gene calls are TRBV5-1 and TRBJ2-1; D uncertain. Deletions cut 0 bases from V and 5 bases from J, with 9 bases between. Germline V gives CDR1 SGHRS, CDR2 YFSETQ. The CDR3 totals 14 residues. The CDR3 DNA sequence: TGCGCCAGCAGCTTGGGCGCCTATGACAATGAGCAGTTCTTC. Protein product: CASSLGAYDNEQFF.

The chain employs TRBV5-4 and TRBJ1-2, with no clear D. This CDR3 is 14 amino acids long. Germline-derived CDR1 and CDR2 are SGHNT and YYREEE (reference sequence). Deletions cut 0 bases from V and 7 bases from J, with 13 bases between. The DNA for the CDR3 is TGTGCCAGCAGCTTGGGGATGCGAGAGGGTGGCTACACCTTC. As protein: CASSLGMREGGYTF.

J is TRBJ2-7 and V is TRBV7-9; 9 positions match TRBD1. With 2 bases clipped from V and 7 bases from J, the junction kept 3 bases outside the gene matches. Germline CDR1 reads SEHNR; CDR2 reads FQNEAQ (reference sequence). The CDR3 covers 13 residues. The CDR3 DNA reads as TGTGCCAGCAGCTTATGGGACAGGGATGAGCAGTACTTC. This sequence encodes CASSLWDRDEQYF.

The chain combines TRBV4-2 with TRBJ2-2; 8 nucleotides line up with TRBD2. There are 18 residues in the CDR3. With 0 bases clipped from V and 4 bases from J, the junction kept 10 bases outside the gene matches. Germline lookup yields CDR1 LGHNA and CDR2 YNFKEQ. CDR3 bases: TGTGCCAGCAGCCAAGAAGGCCGCGGGGGGTTGGGCACCGGGGAGCTGTTTTTT. This sequence encodes CASSQEGRGGLGTGELFF.

This sequence joins TRBV6-6 and TRBJ1-4, with D possibly matching TRBD1 (6 bases). The CDR3 runs 14 residues. The ends were cut back, 5 bases at V and 3 bases at J, with 10 bases in the middle. Looked up from germline, CDR1 is MNHNY and CDR2 is SVGAGI (reference sequence). CDR3 sequence (DNA): TGTGCCAGCAGTCTCCAGGGGTCTAATGAAAAACTGTTTTTT. Protein: CASSLQGSNEKLFF.

V usage is TRBV5-1 and J usage is TRBJ2-2, with a weak D call TRBD2 (5 bases). The V gene's germline CDR1 is SGHRS and CDR2 YFSETQ. The CDR3 is made up of 15 amino acids. V shed 1 base and J shed 5 bases, with 12 bases lying between them. In nucleotides, the CDR3 is TGCGCCAGCAGCTTGCGAGGGAATAGAACCGGGGAGCTGTTTTTT. This gives the protein CASSLRGNRTGELFF.

The chain joins TRBV6-5 to TRBJ2-5, with D perhaps being TRBD1 or TRBD2 (6 bases each). This CDR3 has 14 amino acids. Germline CDR1 reads MNHEY; CDR2 reads SVGAGI. V gave up 6 bases and J gave up 7 bases, with 18 bases separating them. CDR3 residues: CASSRTGGSGTQYF. CDR3 DNA: TGTGCCAGCAGCAGAACCGGGGGCAGCGGGACCCAGTACTTC.